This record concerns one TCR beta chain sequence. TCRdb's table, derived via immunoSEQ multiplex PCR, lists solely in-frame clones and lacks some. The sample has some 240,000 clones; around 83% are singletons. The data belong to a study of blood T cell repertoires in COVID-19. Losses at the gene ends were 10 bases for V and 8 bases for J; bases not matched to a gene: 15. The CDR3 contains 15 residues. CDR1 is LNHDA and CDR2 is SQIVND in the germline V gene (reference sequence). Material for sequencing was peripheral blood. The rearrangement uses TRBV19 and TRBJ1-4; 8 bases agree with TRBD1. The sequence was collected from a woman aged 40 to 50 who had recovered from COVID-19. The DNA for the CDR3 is TGTGCCACGAACAGAGGGGCTGGGACAGGAGAAAAACTGTTTTTT. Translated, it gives CATNRGAGTGEKLFF.